Included here is one T cell receptor beta chain sequence, with context. Antigen unknown. The V end was cut by 3 bases, the J end by 5 bases, with 11 bases between. CDR3 size: 13 residues. Germline lookup yields CDR1 LGHDT and CDR2 YNNKEL (reference sequence). Alongside a J-beta primer mix, a sample-barcoded 5' primer served in a second PCR lasting 7 to 11 cycles. TCRdb re-derived calls from the 5' RACE reads in MiXCR, one entry per CDR3 protein. The table includes 1,500,000 or so distinct CDR3 sequences, roughly 64% detected once. This specimen comes from a study of blood T cells in healthy people across ages. Overall study findings and caveats: There was no known CMV status for donors, so expanded clonotype changes were possibly confounded. A roughly linear fall in TCR beta diversity per million T cells was seen with increasing age. Whereas aged donors had fewer naive CD4+ cells, long-lived donors had more of them and higher diversity.

Caucasian, healthy and from Russia, the donors were aged between about 6 and 90. The receptor was derived from a man aged 18 to 30 in good health. V is TRBV3-1 and J is TRBJ2-7; maybe TRBD2 (6 bases). Specimen: blood. CDR3 residues: CASSQGLQNEQYF. CDR3 nucleotide sequence: TGTGCCAGCAGCCAGGGACTTCAAAACGAGCAGTACTTC.